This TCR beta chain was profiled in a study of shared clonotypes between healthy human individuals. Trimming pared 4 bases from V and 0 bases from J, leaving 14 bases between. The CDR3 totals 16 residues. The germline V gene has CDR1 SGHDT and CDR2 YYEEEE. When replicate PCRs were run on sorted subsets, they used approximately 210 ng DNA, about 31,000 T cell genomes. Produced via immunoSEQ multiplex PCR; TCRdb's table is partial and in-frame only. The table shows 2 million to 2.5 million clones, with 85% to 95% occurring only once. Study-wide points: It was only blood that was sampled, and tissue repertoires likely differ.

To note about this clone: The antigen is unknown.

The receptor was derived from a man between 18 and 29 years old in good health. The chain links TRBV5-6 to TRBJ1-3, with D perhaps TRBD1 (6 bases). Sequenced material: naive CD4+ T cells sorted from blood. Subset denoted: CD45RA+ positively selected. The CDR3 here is CASSGGQPYSGNTIYF. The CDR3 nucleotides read TGTGCCAGCAGCGGAGGACAGCCTTACTCTGGAAACACCATATATTTT.